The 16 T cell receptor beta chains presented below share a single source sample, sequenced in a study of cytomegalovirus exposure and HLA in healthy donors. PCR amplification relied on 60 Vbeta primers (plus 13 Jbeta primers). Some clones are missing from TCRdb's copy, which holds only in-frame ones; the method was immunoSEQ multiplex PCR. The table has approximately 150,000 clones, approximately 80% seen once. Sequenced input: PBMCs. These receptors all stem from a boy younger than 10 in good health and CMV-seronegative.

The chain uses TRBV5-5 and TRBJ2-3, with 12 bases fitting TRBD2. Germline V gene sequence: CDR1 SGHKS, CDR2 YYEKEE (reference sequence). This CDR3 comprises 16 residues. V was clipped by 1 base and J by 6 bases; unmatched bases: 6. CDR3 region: CASSLPLAGGRDTQYF. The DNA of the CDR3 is TGTGCCAGCAGCTTGCCTCTAGCGGGAGGGCGCGATACGCAGTATTTT.

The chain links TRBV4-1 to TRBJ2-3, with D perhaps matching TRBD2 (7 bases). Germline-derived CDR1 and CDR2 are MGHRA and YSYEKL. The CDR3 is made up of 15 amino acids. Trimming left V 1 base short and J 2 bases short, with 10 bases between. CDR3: CASSQGRGATDTQYF. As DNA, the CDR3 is TGCGCCAGCAGCCAAGGTCGGGGGGCCACAGATACGCAGTATTTT.

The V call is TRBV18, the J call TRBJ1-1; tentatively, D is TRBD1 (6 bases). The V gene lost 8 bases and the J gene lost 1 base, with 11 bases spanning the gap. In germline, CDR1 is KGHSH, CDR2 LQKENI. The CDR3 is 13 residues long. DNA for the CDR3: TGTGCCAGCACAGTGACAGGGAACACTGAAGCTTTCTTT. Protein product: CASTVTGNTEAFF.

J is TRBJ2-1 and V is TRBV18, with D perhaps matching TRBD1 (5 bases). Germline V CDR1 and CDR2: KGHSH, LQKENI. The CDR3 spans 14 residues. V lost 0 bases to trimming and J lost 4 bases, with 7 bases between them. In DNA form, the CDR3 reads TGTGCCAGCTCACCACCGGGGCAGTACAATGAGCAGTTCTTC. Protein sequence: CASSPPGQYNEQFF.

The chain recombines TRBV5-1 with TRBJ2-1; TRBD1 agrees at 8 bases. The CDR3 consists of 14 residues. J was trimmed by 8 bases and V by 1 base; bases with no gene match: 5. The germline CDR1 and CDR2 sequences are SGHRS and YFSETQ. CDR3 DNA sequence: TGCGCCAGCAGCTTGAGGACAGGGCTCGATGAGCAGTTCTTC. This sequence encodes CASSLRTGLDEQFF.

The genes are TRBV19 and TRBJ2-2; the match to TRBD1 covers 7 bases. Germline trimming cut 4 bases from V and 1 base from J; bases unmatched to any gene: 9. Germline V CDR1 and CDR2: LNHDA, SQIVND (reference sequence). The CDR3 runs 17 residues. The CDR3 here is CASSTINRGRNTGELFF. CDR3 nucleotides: TGTGCCAGTAGTACCATTAACAGGGGCCGGAACACCGGGGAGCTGTTTTTT.

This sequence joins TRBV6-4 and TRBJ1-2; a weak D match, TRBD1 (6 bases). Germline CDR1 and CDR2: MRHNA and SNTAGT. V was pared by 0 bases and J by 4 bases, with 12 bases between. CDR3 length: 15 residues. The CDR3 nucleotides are TGTGCCAGCAGTGACTCGGCAGGGGCCAGCTATGGCTACACCTTC. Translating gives CASSDSAGASYGYTF.

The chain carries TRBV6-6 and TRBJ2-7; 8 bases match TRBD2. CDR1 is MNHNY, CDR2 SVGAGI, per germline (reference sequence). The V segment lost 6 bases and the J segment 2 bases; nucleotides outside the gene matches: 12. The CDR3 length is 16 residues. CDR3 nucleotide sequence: TGTGCCAGCAGCGATACGGTCGGGACTAGAACCTACGAGCAGTACTTC. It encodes CASSDTVGTRTYEQYF.

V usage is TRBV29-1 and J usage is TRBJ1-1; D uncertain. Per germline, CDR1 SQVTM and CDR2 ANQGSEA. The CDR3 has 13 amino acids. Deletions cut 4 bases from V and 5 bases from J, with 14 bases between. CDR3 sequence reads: CSVVLPLETEAFF. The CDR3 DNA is TGCAGCGTTGTTCTTCCCCTCGAGACTGAAGCTTTCTTT. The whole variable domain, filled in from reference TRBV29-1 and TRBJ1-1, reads SAVISQKPSRDICQRGTSLTIQCQVDSQVTMMFWYRQQPGQSLTLIATANQGSEATYESGFVIDKFPISRPNLTFSTLTVSNMSPEDSSIYLCSVVLPLETEAFFGQGTRLTVV.

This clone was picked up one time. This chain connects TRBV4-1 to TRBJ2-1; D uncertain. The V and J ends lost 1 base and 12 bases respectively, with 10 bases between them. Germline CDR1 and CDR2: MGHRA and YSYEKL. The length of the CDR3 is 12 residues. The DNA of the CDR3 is TGCGCCAGCAGCCAAGTCCTGTCTAGGCAGTTCTTC. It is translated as CASSQVLSRQFF.

This chain's CDR3 is CASSEKTDSNQPQHF. In nucleotides, the CDR3 is TGTGCCAGCAGTGAAAAGACAGATAGCAATCAGCCCCAGCATTTT. The rearrangement links TRBV25-1 to TRBJ1-5, with TRBD1 as a possible D gene (5 bases). In germline, CDR1 is MGHDK, CDR2 SYGVNS. V lost 2 bases and J 0 bases, leaving 8 bases between the germline ends. The length of the CDR3 is 15 residues.

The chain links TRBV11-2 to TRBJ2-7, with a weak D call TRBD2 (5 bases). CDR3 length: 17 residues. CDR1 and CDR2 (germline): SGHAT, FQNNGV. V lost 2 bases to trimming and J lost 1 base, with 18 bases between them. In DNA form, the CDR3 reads TGTGCCAGCAGCTTATGGGGTCGGGAAGCGGTGTCCTACGAGCAGTACTTC. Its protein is CASSLWGREAVSYEQYF.

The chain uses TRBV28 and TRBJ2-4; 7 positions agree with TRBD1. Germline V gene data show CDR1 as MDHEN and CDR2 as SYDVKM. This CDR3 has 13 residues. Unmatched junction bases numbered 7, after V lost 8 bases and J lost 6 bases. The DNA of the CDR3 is TGTGCCAGCGGTTACAGGGGAACAAACATTCAGTACTTC. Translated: CASGYRGTNIQYF.

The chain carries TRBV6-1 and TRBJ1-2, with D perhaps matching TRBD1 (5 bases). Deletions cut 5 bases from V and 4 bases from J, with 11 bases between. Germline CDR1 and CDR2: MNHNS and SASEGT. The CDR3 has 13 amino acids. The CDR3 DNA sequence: TGTGCCAGCAGTCACGGACATACCTATGGCTACACCTTC. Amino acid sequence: CASSHGHTYGYTF.

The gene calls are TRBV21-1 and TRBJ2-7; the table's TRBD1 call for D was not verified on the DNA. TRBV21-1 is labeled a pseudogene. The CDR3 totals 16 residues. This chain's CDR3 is CASSKRMTGHSYEQYF. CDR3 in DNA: TGTGCCAGCAGCAAAAGAATGACAGGGCACTCCTACGAGCAGTACTTC.

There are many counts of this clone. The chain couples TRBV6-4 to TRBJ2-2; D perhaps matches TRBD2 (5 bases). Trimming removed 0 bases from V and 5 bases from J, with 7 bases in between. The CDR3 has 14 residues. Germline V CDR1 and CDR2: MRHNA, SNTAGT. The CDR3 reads CASSDSGETGELFF. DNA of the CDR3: TGTGCCAGCAGTGACTCGGGAGAAACCGGGGAGCTGTTTTTT.